The 25 T cell receptor beta chains in this list originate from one sample, sequenced in a study of Tregs in tolerant kidney transplant recipients. Related graft donors supplied nonmyeloablative bone marrow transplants, and mixed chimerism was transient. The protocol was immunoSEQ multiplex PCR, while the TCRdb copy is restricted to in-frame clones and leaves out a portion. The sample yields 55,000 to 75,000 clones, around 87% seen once. The sequencing here drew on CD4+ T cells from blood (PBMCs), taken 6 months after the transplant. The receptors derive from a human patient who received a combined kidney and bone marrow transplant. The graft donor may be the source of some T cells.

V usage is TRBV7-9 and J usage is TRBJ2-1, with 9 bases matching TRBD2. Germline-derived CDR1 and CDR2 are SEHNR and FQNEAQ (reference sequence). The CDR3 sequence is 16 residues long. The ends lost 5 bases at V and 4 bases at J; junction bases unmatched: 9. CDR3 nucleotide sequence: TGTGCCAGCAGCCCCCTGGCGGGAGGGCCATACAATGAGCAGTTCTTC. This gives the protein CASSPLAGGPYNEQFF. The whole variable domain, remainder taken from reference TRBV7-9 and TRBJ2-1, is DTGVSQNPRHKITKRGQNVTFRCDPISEHNRLYWYRQTLGQGPEFLTYFQNEAQLEKSRLLSDRFSAERPKGSFSTLEIQRTEQGDSAMYLCASSPLAGGPYNEQFFGPGTRLTVL.

The CDR3 reads CASSIVNTQYF. DNA of the CDR3: TGTGCCAGTAGTATAGTCAATACGCAGTATTTT. This chain connects TRBV19 to TRBJ2-3; D not resolved. The CDR3 covers 11 residues. V was cut by 1 base and J by 7 bases, with 3 bases left in between. CDR1 and CDR2 (germline): LNHDA, SQIVND (reference sequence).

This rearrangement joins TRBV7-2 to TRBJ2-7, with D possibly TRBD2 on 6 matching bases. Germline V gives CDR1 SGHTA, CDR2 FQGNSA. CDR3 size: 14 residues. The ends were cut back, 5 bases at V and 3 bases at J, with 14 bases in the middle. The CDR3 nucleotides are TGTGCCAGCAGCCCGCGGGACGGTTACTACGAGCAGTACTTC. This gives the protein CASSPRDGYYEQYF. The full variable domain, completed using reference TRBV7-2 and TRBJ2-7, is GAGVSQSPSNKVTEKGKDVELRCDPISGHTALYWYRQSLGQGLEFLIYFQGNSAPDKSGLPSDRFSAERTGGSVSTLTIQRTQQEDSAVYLCASSPRDGYYEQYFGPGTRLTVT.

The chain couples TRBV19 to TRBJ1-3; perhaps TRBD1 as D (6 bases). The CDR3 runs to 14 residues. CDR1 is LNHDA and CDR2 is SQIVND in the germline V gene (reference sequence). V gave up 7 bases and J gave up 4 bases, with 14 bases separating them. As DNA, the CDR3 is TGTGCCAGTAACAAGACCAGGGGAGGAAACACCATATATTTT. It codes for CASNKTRGGNTIYF. The whole variable domain, filled in from reference TRBV19 and TRBJ1-3, reads DGGITQSPKYLFRKEGQNVTLSCEQNLNHDAMYWYRQDPGQGLRLIYYSQIVNDFQKGDIAEGYSVSREKKESFPLTVTSAQKNPTAFYLCASNKTRGGNTIYFGEGSWLTVV.

The V gene is TRBV5-1, the J gene TRBJ2-1; 8 bases line up with TRBD2. The CDR3 extends over 15 amino acids. V shed 2 bases, J shed 7 bases, and the junction held 8 bases outside the gene matches. CDR1 SGHRS and CDR2 YFSETQ come from the germline V gene. CDR3 sequence: CASSFYGRGKNEQFF. DNA of the CDR3: TGCGCCAGCAGCTTCTACGGGAGGGGGAAGAATGAGCAGTTCTTC.

The chain joins TRBV4-3 to TRBJ2-7; 9 nucleotides align to TRBD1. CDR3 size: 14 residues. Germline V gene sequence: CDR1 LGHNA, CDR2 YSLEER. The V and J ends lost 1 base and 5 bases, in that order; junction bases with no gene match: 3. CDR3 coding DNA: TGCGCCAGCAGCCAAGGGGACAGGGTTAACGAGCAGTACTTC. This sequence encodes CASSQGDRVNEQYF.

The chain joins TRBV5-1 to TRBJ2-5, with a tentative D call TRBD1 (6 bases). The V gene lost 4 bases and the J gene lost 1 base, with 14 bases spanning the gap. The CDR3 is 15 amino acids. Germline values: CDR1 SGHRS, CDR2 YFSETQ. CDR3 sequence: CASSPWDIPQETQYF. The DNA for the CDR3 is TGCGCCAGCAGCCCCTGGGACATCCCCCAAGAGACCCAGTACTTC.

This rearrangement joins TRBV27 to TRBJ1-5; D remains ambiguous. CDR1 MNHEY and CDR2 SMNVEV come from the germline V gene (reference sequence). V lost 6 bases to trimming and J lost 0 bases, with 6 bases between them. The CDR3 consists of 13 residues. In DNA form, the CDR3 reads TGTGCCAGCAGGGAGTATAGCAATCAGCCCCAGCATTTT. Its translation is CASREYSNQPQHF.

The J gene is TRBJ2-3, the V gene TRBV9; tentative D call: TRBD2 (6 bases). This CDR3 region has 16 residues. V was shortened by 0 bases and J by 2 bases, with 13 bases between the two germline ends. The V gene's germline CDR1 is SGDLS and CDR2 YYNGEE. The CDR3 is CASSVVGIADTDTQYF. CDR3 nucleotide sequence: TGTGCCAGCAGCGTAGTCGGGATAGCGGACACAGATACGCAGTATTTT. Combining the CDR3 with reference TRBV9 and TRBJ2-3 gives the whole variable domain DSGVTQTPKHLITATGQRVTLRCSPRSGDLSVYWYQQSLDQGLQFLIQYYNGEERAKGNILERFSAQQFPDLHSELNLSSLELGDSALYFCASSVVGIADTDTQYFGPGTRLTVL.

The rearrangement joins TRBV7-8 to TRBJ2-7; D gene ambiguous. CDR1 and CDR2 from the germline V gene are SGHVS and FQNEAQ. The CDR3 runs to 13 residues. Trimming removed 3 bases from V and 2 bases from J, with 8 bases in between. The CDR3 sequence is CASSFRLTYEQYF. CDR3 nucleotides: TGTGCCAGCAGCTTCAGGCTTACCTACGAGCAGTACTTC.

The chain carries TRBV5-1 and TRBJ1-4; maybe TRBD1 (5 bases). Looked up from germline, CDR1 is SGHRS and CDR2 is YFSETQ. The V end was cut by 0 bases, the J end by 5 bases, with 14 bases between. CDR3 length: 16 residues. The CDR3 loop is CASSLGQRTFNEKLFF. DNA for the CDR3: TGCGCCAGCAGCTTGGGACAGCGCACCTTCAATGAAAAACTGTTTTTT.

This chain joins TRBV6-6 and TRBJ2-7; D is perhaps TRBD2 (6 bases). The V gene lost 6 bases and the J gene lost 9 bases, with 27 bases spanning the gap. Germline V gives CDR1 MNHNY, CDR2 SVGAGI (reference sequence). CDR3 length: 16 amino acids. This CDR3 is CASSYGTYGGEEVQYF. Here the CDR3 DNA reads TGTGCCAGCAGCTACGGGACTTACGGAGGGGAAGAGGTGCAGTACTTC.

The chain has TRBV18 and TRBJ1-1, with D possibly being TRBD1 (6 bases). V was pared by 3 bases and J by 11 bases, with 13 bases between. The germline gives CDR1 KGHSH, CDR2 LQKENI. The CDR3 loop spans 12 amino acids. CDR3 region: CASSPSGDPAFF. For the CDR3, the DNA is TGTGCCAGCTCACCCTCAGGGGACCCGGCTTTCTTT.

The rearrangement links TRBV7-3 to TRBJ1-5; D is perhaps TRBD1 (6 bases). The V and J ends lost 5 bases and 7 bases respectively, with 12 bases between them. CDR1 is SGHTA, CDR2 FQGTGA, per germline. The CDR3 runs to 13 residues. The CDR3 DNA reads as TGTGCCAGCAGCCCCAGGGGCGGGCAGCCCCAGCATTTT. It translates to CASSPRGGQPQHF.

The chain recombines TRBV7-2 with TRBJ1-3; no reliable D call. CDR3 length: 13 amino acids. Trimming removed 7 bases from V and 1 base from J, with 8 bases in between. CDR1 and CDR2 from the germline V gene are SGHTA and FQGNSA. CDR3 sequence: CASTQRSGNTIYF. The CDR3 DNA reads as TGTGCCAGCACCCAGAGGTCTGGAAACACCATATATTTT.

This chain connects TRBV4-1 to TRBJ2-7, with 9 positions matching TRBD1. From germline, CDR1 is MGHRA and CDR2 YSYEKL. The V gene end was trimmed by 0 bases and the J gene end by 6 bases; junction bases not matched to a gene: 9. CDR3 length: 16 amino acids. CDR3 coding DNA: TGCGCCAGCAGCCAAGATTGGACAGGGGTGCGCTTCGAGCAGTACTTC. Translation gives CASSQDWTGVRFEQYF.

The CDR3 loop is CASSFPRGSYNEQFF. CDR3 in DNA: TGTGCCAGCAGCTTTCCGCGGGGGTCCTACAATGAGCAGTTCTTC. The V and J genes are TRBV7-2 and TRBJ2-1, with 7 nucleotides matching TRBD2. Germline-derived CDR1 and CDR2 are SGHTA and FQGNSA. This CDR3 is built from 15 residues. J was trimmed by 1 base and V by 3 bases; bases with no gene match: 3. The entire variable domain, with the rest obtained from reference TRBV7-2 and TRBJ2-1, is as follows: GAGVSQSPSNKVTEKGKDVELRCDPISGHTALYWYRQSLGQGLEFLIYFQGNSAPDKSGLPSDRFSAERTGGSVSTLTIQRTQQEDSAVYLCASSFPRGSYNEQFFGPGTRLTVL.

The chain carries TRBV6-5 and TRBJ1-5, with D unclear. Germline values: CDR1 MNHEY, CDR2 SVGAGI. The CDR3 totals 15 residues. Trimming took off 6 bases at V and 1 base at J, with 13 bases between the two ends. DNA for the CDR3: TGTGCCAGCAGAGCCCAGCGGGGAAGCAATCAGCCCCAGCATTTT. This encodes CASRAQRGSNQPQHF.

In its sample, this clone was seen a few times. The gene calls are TRBV2 and TRBJ2-3; 7 nucleotides align to TRBD2. Trimming at V came to 7 bases and at J to 5 bases, leaving 12 bases not matched to a gene. Germline CDR1 is SNHLY and CDR2 is FYNNEI. This CDR3 is built from 15 residues. CDR3: CASTILGGSGDTQYF. In DNA form, the CDR3 reads TGTGCCAGCACCATCCTGGGCGGGAGTGGAGATACGCAGTATTTT.

This chain joins TRBV4-3 and TRBJ1-2; a possible D gene is TRBD1 (6 bases). Germline CDR1 LGHNA, CDR2 YSLEER. V was clipped by 0 bases and J by 4 bases, with 12 bases between them. The CDR3 contains 15 residues. The CDR3 reads CASSQERRGFYGYTF. The CDR3 region has the DNA TGCGCCAGCAGCCAAGAACGCAGGGGTTTCTATGGCTACACCTTC.

This chain uses TRBV30 with TRBJ2-5; 16 nucleotides match TRBD2. The germline V gene encodes CDR1 GTSNPN and CDR2 SVGIG (reference sequence). V lost 3 bases, J lost 5 bases, and 9 bases stayed unmatched. This CDR3 has 17 amino acids. The CDR3 here is CAWRRPGLAGGRETQYF. CDR3 coding DNA: TGTGCCTGGAGACGCCCGGGACTAGCGGGGGGGAGGGAGACCCAGTACTTC.

V and J are TRBV10-3 and TRBJ2-3; 8 positions match TRBD2. Looked up from germline, CDR1 is ENHRY and CDR2 is SYGVKD. V trimming: 6 bases; J trimming: 3 bases; junction bases outside the gene matches: 5. The CDR3 runs to 14 residues. The CDR3 region is CAIREAGVTDTQYF. DNA of the CDR3: TGTGCCATCAGGGAAGCGGGAGTGACAGATACGCAGTATTTT.

This clone was observed once. The genes are TRBV6-6 and TRBJ2-7; D is unresolved. CDR3 length equals 11 residues. Germline CDR1 and CDR2: MNHNY and SVGAGI (reference sequence). V lost 2 bases to trimming and J lost 5 bases, with 4 bases between them. CDR3 residues: CASSYRDEQYF. The CDR3 DNA is TGTGCCAGCAGTTACCGGGACGAGCAGTACTTC.

This sequence joins TRBV30 and TRBJ1-1; a weak D match, TRBD1 (5 bases). The germline V and J ends were trimmed by 5 bases and 3 bases, with 13 bases remaining between them. This CDR3 spans 13 amino acids. Germline loops: CDR1 GTSNPN, CDR2 SVGIG (reference sequence). The CDR3 reads CAWDGGVDTEAFF. The CDR3 DNA is TGTGCCTGGGATGGGGGGGTGGACACTGAAGCTTTCTTT.

This sequence joins TRBV30 and TRBJ2-4, with 8 nucleotides matching TRBD1. Germline CDR1 GTSNPN, CDR2 SVGIG (reference sequence). The CDR3 is made up of 15 amino acids. V lost 1 base, J lost 0 bases, and 2 bases stayed unmatched. CDR3 coding DNA: TGTGCCTGGAGTGGACAGGGGTTAGCCAAAAACATTCAGTACTTC. It specifies CAWSGQGLAKNIQYF.